A single sample gave rise to the 3 T cell receptor beta chains below, sequenced in a study of PD-1 blockade in classical Hodgkin lymphoma. Generated by immunoSEQ multiplex PCR, the TCRdb table keeps only in-frame clones and is missing some. The sample lists just under 65,000 clones, roughly nine tenths occurring once. Time point defined: cycle 4 day 1 (C4D1), after five to seven weeks of nivolumab. With no exception, relapse followed autologous stem cell transplantation in all patients, and brentuximab vedotin exposure varied. Sequences were derived from peripheral blood mononuclear cells (PBMCs), sampled before the fourth cycle of nivolumab. Receptors originate from a human donor with classical Hodgkin lymphoma.

This chain joins TRBV6-5 and TRBJ1-3; tentatively, D is TRBD1 (5 bases). The germline CDR1 and CDR2 sequences are MNHEY and SVGAGI. The V gene lost 8 bases and the J gene lost 5 bases, with 19 bases spanning the gap. The CDR3 consists of 15 residues. DNA for the CDR3: TGTGCCAGCGGGAGCAGGGATATGGCCAGAAACACCATATATTTT. Its protein product is CASGSRDMARNTIYF.

J is TRBJ2-7 and V is TRBV6-5; 8 bases match TRBD2. Germline V gives CDR1 MNHEY, CDR2 SVGAGI. The CDR3 is 15 amino acids. The V segment lost 2 bases and the J segment 4 bases; nucleotides outside the gene matches: 7. The CDR3 spells CASSYPREGRYEQYF. CDR3 bases: TGTGCCAGCAGTTACCCCCGGGAGGGTCGGTACGAGCAGTACTTC.

The J gene is TRBJ2-3, the V gene TRBV7-3; perhaps TRBD2 as D (6 bases). Germline V CDR1 and CDR2: SGHTA, FQGTGA. Trimming shortened V by 5 bases and J by 1 base, and 13 bases separated the two germline ends. CDR3 length: 15 residues. Here the CDR3 DNA reads TGTGCCAGCAGCCCACTGGGGGGTCGCACAGATACGCAGTATTTT. Translated, it gives CASSPLGGRTDTQYF.